Listed here are 9 T cell receptor beta chains from one sample, sequenced in a study of shared clonotypes between healthy human individuals. Sequenced by immunoSEQ multiplex PCR; TCRdb stores in-frame clones only, minus some. The sample lists some 2.3 million clones; about 92% were seen once. What was sequenced was naive CD4+ T cells from PBMCs. Subset indicated: CD45RA+ positively selected. The source is a man younger than 35 in good health. Some clones in this sample may be carry-over from other donors' samples.

This chain links TRBV28 with TRBJ1-1, with 7 bases matching TRBD1. CDR3 size: 18 residues. Germline lookup yields CDR1 MDHEN and CDR2 SYDVKM. The trim removed 3 bases at V and 0 bases at J, leaving 13 bases unmatched. CDR3 sequence: CASSFRRSRDRVNTEAFF. In nucleotides, the CDR3 is TGTGCCAGCAGTTTCCGACGTTCTAGAGACAGGGTGAACACTGAAGCTTTCTTT.

This clone was recorded once. The chain has TRBV6-1 and TRBJ2-2, with TRBD2 identical over 8 bases. The CDR3 is 13 residues long. Looked up from germline, CDR1 is MNHNS and CDR2 is SASEGT. With 10 bases clipped from V and 6 bases from J, the junction kept 7 bases outside the gene matches. Written as DNA, the CDR3 is TGTGCCACCACTGGGACTAGACCCGGGGAGCTGTTTTTT. Protein product: CATTGTRPGELFF.

The V call is TRBV4-2, the J call TRBJ2-3, with 10 bases that match TRBD1. Germline V gene data show CDR1 as LGHNA and CDR2 as YNFKEQ. V trimming: 4 bases; J trimming: 1 base; junction bases outside the gene matches: 5. This CDR3 contains 16 residues. The CDR3 loop is CASSLSGTGGTDTQYF. The CDR3 DNA is TGTGCCAGCAGCCTTTCCGGGACAGGGGGCACAGATACGCAGTATTTT.

The J gene is TRBJ2-7, the V gene TRBV19, with 7 bases that match TRBD1. J lost 5 bases, V lost 10 bases, and 8 bases had no gene match. The length of the CDR3 is 12 residues. The germline V gene encodes CDR1 LNHDA and CDR2 SQIVND (reference sequence). The CDR3 DNA reads as TGTGCCACCAGCGACAGGGCTAACGAGCAGTACTTC. This sequence encodes CATSDRANEQYF.

The chain has TRBV20-1 and TRBJ2-1, with a tentative D call TRBD1 (6 bases). Germline CDR1 DFQATT, CDR2 SNEGSKA (reference sequence). CDR3 size: 11 residues. The CDR3 here is CSPVGGNEQFF. The CDR3 bases are TGCAGCCCTGTAGGGGGTAATGAGCAGTTCTTC.

The chain links TRBV7-2 to TRBJ1-5, with D perhaps matching TRBD1 (5 bases). Germline CDR1 and CDR2: SGHTA and FQGNSA. V was cut by 5 bases and J by 2 bases, with 13 bases left in between. The CDR3 consists of 15 residues. Here the CDR3 DNA reads TGTGCCAGCAGCCCTTCAGGGCTTCGCAATCAGCCCCAGCATTTT. Amino acid sequence: CASSPSGLRNQPQHF.

The CDR3: CASSEVQGLGNTIYF. The CDR3 DNA reads TGTGCCAGCAGTGAAGTGCAGGGTCTAGGGAACACCATATATTTT. The V and J genes are TRBV2 and TRBJ1-3; D might be TRBD1 (5 bases). The V end lost 1 base, the J end lost 7 bases, and 14 bases lay between the germline ends. The CDR3 is 15 amino acids. The germline V gene encodes CDR1 SNHLY and CDR2 FYNNEI.

This clone was counted between two and nine times. The rearrangement uses TRBV7-9 and TRBJ2-7; D uncertain. Deletions cut 5 bases from V and 3 bases from J, with 11 bases between. The CDR3 has 13 residues. CDR1 is SEHNR, CDR2 FQNEAQ, per germline (reference sequence). CDR3 protein: CASSPLTLYEQYF. The CDR3 nucleotides read TGTGCCAGCAGCCCCCTCACCCTCTACGAGCAGTACTTC.

The chain recombines TRBV5-4 with TRBJ2-6; 10 nucleotides agree with TRBD1. J gave up 2 bases and V 4 bases, and 9 bases lay outside the gene matches. Germline V CDR1 and CDR2: SGHNT, YYREEE (reference sequence). CDR3 length: 18 amino acids. Here the CDR3 DNA reads TGTGCCAGCAGCCCCCGACAGGGGGCTCGGACTGGGGCCAACGTCCTGACTTTC. Translation gives CASSPRQGARTGANVLTF. Filled out from reference TRBV5-4 and TRBJ2-6, the complete variable domain reads ETGVTQSPTHLIKTRGQQVTLRCSSQSGHNTVSWYQQALGQGPQFIFQYYREEENGRGNFPPRFSGLQFPNYSSELNVNALELDDSALYLCASSPRQGARTGANVLTFGAGSRLTVL.